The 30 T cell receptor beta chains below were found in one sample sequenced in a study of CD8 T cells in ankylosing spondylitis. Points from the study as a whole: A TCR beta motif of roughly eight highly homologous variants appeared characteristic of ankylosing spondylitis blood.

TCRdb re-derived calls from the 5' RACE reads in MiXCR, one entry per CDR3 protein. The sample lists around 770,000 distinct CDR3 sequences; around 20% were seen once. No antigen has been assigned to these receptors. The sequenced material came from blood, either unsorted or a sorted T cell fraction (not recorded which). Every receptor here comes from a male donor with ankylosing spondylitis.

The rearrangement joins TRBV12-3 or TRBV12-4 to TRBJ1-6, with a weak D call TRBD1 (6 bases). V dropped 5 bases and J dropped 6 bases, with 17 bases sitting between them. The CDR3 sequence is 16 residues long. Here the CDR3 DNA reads TGTGCCAGCAGTCCCAGGGGCGAAAGTGGTAATTCACCCCTCCACTTT. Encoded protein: CASSPRGESGNSPLHF.

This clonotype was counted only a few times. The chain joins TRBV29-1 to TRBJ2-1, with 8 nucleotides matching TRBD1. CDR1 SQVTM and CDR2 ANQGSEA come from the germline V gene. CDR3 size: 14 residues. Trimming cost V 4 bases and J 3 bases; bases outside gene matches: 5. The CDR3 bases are TGCAGCGTTGCTGGGACAGGCAACTACAATGAGCAGTTCTTC. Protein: CSVAGTGNYNEQFF.

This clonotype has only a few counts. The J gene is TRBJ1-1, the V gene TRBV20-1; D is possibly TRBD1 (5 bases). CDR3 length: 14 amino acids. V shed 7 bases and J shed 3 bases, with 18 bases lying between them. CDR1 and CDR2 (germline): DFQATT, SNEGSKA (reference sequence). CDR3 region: CSVGRGGGYTEAFF. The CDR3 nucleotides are TGCAGTGTTGGACGCGGGGGAGGGTACACTGAAGCTTTCTTT.

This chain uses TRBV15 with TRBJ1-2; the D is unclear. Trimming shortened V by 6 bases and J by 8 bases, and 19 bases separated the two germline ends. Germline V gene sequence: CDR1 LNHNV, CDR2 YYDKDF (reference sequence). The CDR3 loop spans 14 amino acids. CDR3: CATSRSGEEGGYTF. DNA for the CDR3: TGTGCCACCAGTAGAAGTGGGGAAGAAGGCGGCTACACCTTC.

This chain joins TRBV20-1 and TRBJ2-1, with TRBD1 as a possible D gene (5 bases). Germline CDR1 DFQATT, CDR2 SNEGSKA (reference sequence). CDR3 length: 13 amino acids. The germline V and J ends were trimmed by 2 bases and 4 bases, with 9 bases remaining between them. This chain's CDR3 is CSARHPGYNEQFF. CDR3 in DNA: TGCAGTGCTAGACACCCAGGGTACAATGAGCAGTTCTTC.

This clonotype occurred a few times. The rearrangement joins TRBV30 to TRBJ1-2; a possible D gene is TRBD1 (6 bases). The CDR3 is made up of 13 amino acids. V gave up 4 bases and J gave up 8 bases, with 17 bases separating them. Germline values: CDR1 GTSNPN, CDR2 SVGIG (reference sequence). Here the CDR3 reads CAWNGGHLDGYTF. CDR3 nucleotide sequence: TGTGCCTGGAATGGGGGACATCTAGACGGCTACACCTTC.

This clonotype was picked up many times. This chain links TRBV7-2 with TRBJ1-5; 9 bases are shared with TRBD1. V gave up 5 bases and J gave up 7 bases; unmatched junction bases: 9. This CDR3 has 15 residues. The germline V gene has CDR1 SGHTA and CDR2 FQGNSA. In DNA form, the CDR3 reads TGTGCCAGCAGCCCCCTCCCGGACAGGGGACAGCCCCAGCATTTT. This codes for CASSPLPDRGQPQHF. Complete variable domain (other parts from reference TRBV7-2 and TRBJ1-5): GAGVSQSPSNKVTEKGKDVELRCDPISGHTALYWYRQSLGQGLEFLIYFQGNSAPDKSGLPSDRFSAERTGGSVSTLTIQRTQQEDSAVYLCASSPLPDRGQPQHFGDGTRLSIL.

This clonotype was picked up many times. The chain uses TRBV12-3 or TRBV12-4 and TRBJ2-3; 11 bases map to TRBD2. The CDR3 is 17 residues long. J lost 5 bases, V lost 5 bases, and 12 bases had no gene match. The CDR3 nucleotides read TGTGCCAGCAGTCCCCCACATAGCGGGAGGGCGGTAGATACGCAGTATTTT. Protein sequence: CASSPPHSGRAVDTQYF.

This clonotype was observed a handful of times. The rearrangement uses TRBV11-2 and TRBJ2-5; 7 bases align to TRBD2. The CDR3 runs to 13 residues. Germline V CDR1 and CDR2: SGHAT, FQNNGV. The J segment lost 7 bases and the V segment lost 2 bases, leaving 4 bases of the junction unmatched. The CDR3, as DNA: TGTGCCAGCAGCTTATTACCGGGAGGGACCCAGTACTTC. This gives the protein CASSLLPGGTQYF.

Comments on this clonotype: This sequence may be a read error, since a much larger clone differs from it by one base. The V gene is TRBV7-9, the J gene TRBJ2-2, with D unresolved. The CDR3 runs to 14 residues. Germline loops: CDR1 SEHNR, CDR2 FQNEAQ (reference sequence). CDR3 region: CASKPSAPTRELFF. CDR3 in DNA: TGTGCCAGCAAACCCTCCGCTCCCACCCGGGAGCTGTTTTTT.

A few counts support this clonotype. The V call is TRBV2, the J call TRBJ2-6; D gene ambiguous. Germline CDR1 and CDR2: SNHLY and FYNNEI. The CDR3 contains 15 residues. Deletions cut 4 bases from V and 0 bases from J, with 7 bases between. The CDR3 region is CASSGLISGANVLTF. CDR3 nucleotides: TGTGCCAGCAGTGGGCTGATCTCTGGGGCCAACGTCCTGACTTTC.

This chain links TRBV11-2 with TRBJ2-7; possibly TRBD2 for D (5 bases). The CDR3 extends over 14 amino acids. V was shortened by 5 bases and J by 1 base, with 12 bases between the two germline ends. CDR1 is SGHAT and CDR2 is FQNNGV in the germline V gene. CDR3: CASSRTGKSYEQYF. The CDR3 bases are TGTGCCAGCAGCAGGACGGGAAAATCCTACGAGCAGTACTTC.

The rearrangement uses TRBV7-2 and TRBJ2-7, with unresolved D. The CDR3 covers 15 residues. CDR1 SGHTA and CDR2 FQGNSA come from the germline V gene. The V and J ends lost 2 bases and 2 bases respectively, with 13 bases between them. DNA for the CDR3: TGTGCCAGCAGCTTAAGTGGAGAGCTTACCTACGAGCAGTACTTC. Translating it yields CASSLSGELTYEQYF.

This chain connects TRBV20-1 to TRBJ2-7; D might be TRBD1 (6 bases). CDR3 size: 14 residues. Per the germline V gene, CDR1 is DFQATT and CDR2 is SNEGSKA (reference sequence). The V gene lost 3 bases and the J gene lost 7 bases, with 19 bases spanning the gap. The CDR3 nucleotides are TGCAGTGCTAGCTTAACAGGGAACCGCTGGGAGCAGTACTTC. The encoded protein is CSASLTGNRWEQYF.

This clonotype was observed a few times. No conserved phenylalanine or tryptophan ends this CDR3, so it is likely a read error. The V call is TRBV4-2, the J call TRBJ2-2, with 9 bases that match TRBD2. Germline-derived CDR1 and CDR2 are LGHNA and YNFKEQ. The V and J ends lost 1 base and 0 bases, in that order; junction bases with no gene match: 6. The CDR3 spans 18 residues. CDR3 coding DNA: TGTGCCAGCAGCCAAGGCGCTAGCGGGGCAGCGAACACCGGGGAGCTGTTTTCT. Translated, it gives CASSQGASGAANTGELFS.

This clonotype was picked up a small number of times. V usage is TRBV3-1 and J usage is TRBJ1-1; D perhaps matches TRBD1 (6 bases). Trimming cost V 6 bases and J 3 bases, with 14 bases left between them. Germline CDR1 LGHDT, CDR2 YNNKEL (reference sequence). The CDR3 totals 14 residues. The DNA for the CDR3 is TGTGCCAGCAGGTCCACAGGGCAGGACACTGAAGCTTTCTTT. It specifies CASRSTGQDTEAFF.

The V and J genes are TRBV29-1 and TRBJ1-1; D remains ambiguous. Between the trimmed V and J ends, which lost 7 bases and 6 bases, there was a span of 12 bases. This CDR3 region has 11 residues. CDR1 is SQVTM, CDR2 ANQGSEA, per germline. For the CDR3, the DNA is TGCAGCGCCTCGGGCGTGCCTGAAGCTTTCTTT. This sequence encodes CSASGVPEAFF.

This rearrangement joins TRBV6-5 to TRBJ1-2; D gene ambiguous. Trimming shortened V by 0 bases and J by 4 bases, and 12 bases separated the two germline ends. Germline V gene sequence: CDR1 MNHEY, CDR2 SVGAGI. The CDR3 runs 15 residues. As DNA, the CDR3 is TGTGCCAGCAGTTACTCTTATAAGGGAAGCTATGGCTACACCTTC. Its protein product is CASSYSYKGSYGYTF.

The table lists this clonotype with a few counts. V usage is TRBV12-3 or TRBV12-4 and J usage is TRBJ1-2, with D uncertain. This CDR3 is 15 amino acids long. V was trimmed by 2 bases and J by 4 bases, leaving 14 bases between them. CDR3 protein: CASSLSRQKGYGYTF. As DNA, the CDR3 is TGTGCCAGCAGTTTAAGCAGGCAGAAGGGCTATGGCTACACCTTC.

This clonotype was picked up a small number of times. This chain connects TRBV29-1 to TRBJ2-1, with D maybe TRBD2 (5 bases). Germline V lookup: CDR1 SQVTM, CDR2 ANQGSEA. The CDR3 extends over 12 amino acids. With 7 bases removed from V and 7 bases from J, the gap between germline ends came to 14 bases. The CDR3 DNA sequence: TGCAGCGCTGTGGAGGTGGGGAATGAGCAGTTCTTC. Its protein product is CSAVEVGNEQFF.

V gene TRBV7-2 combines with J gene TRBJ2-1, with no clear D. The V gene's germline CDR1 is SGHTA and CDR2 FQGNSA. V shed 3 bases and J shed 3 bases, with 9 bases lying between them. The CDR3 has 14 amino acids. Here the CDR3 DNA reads TGTGCCAGCAGCTTCCTGATCGGCTACAATGAGCAGTTCTTC. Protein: CASSFLIGYNEQFF. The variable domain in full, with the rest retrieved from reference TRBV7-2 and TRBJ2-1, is GAGVSQSPSNKVTEKGKDVELRCDPISGHTALYWYRQSLGQGLEFLIYFQGNSAPDKSGLPSDRFSAERTGGSVSTLTIQRTQQEDSAVYLCASSFLIGYNEQFFGPGTRLTVL.

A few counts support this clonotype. The CDR3 DNA reads TGCGCCAGCAGCGTCTACAGGGGATCCTACGAGCAGTACTTC. Its translation is CASSVYRGSYEQYF. The J gene is TRBJ2-7, the V gene TRBV5-1, with TRBD1 identical over 7 bases. CDR1 SGHRS and CDR2 YFSETQ come from the germline V gene. The CDR3 covers 14 residues. With 4 bases clipped from V and 1 base from J, the junction kept 5 bases outside the gene matches.

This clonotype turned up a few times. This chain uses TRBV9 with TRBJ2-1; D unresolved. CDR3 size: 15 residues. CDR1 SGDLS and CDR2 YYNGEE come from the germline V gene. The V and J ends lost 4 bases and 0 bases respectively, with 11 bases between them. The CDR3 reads CASSFNSDSYNEQFF. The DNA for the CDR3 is TGTGCCAGCAGCTTTAACTCGGACTCCTACAATGAGCAGTTCTTC.

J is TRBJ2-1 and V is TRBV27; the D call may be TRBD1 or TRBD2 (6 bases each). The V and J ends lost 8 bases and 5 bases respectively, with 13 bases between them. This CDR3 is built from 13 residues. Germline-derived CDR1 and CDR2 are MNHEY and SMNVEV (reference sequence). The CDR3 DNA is TGTGCCAGCGGGCGGGACACGGACAATGAGCAGTTCTTC. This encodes CASGRDTDNEQFF.

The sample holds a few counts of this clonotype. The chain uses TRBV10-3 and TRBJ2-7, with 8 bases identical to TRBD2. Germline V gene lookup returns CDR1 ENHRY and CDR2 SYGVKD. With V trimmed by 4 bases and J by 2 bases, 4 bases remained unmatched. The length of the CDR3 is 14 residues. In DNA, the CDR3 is TGTGCCATCAGTGCGACTAGCGTGGCCTACGAGCAGTACTTC. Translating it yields CAISATSVAYEQYF.

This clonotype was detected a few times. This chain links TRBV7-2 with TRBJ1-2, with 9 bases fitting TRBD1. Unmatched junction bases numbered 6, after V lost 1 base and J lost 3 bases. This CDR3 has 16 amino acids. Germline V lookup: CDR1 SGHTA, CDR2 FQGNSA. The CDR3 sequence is CASSLVITGGDYGYTF. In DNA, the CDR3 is TGTGCCAGCAGCTTAGTAATCACAGGGGGCGACTATGGCTACACCTTC.

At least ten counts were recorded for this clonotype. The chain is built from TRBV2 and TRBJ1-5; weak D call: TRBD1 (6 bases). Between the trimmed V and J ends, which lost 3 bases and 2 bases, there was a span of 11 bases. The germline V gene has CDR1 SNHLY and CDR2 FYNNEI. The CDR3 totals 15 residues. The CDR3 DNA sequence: TGTGCCAGCAGTGAGGGTAAGGGGGGCAATCAGCCCCAGCATTTT. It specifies CASSEGKGGNQPQHF.

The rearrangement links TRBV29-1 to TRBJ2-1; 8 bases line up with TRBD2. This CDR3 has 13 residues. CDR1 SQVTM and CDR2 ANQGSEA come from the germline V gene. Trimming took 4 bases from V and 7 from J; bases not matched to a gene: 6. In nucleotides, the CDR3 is TGCAGCGTTGGGGGTAGCGGGATTAATGAGCAGTTCTTC. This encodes CSVGGSGINEQFF.

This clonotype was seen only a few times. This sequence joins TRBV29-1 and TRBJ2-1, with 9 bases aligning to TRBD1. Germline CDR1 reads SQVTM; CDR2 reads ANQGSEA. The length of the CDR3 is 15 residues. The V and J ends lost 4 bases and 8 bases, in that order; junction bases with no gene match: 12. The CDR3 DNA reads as TGCAGCGTTGCACAATCCGGGACAGGGTTCGATGAGCAGTTCTTC. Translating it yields CSVAQSGTGFDEQFF.

The CDR3 nucleotides are TGTGCCACCAGCAGAGATAGGACTACTGACGAGCAGTACTTC. Amino acids: CATSRDRTTDEQYF. This sequence joins TRBV15 and TRBJ2-7; D is possibly TRBD2 (6 bases). CDR1 and CDR2 from the germline V gene are LNHNV and YYDKDF (reference sequence). CDR3 length: 14 residues. Trimming shortened V by 0 bases and J by 5 bases, and 11 bases separated the two germline ends.